This TCR beta chain was captured in a study of T cells in Graves' hyperthyroidism and ophthalmopathy. Regarding the study as a whole: The model predicted ophthalmopathy a median around six months before onset. Separating ophthalmopathy from stable hyperthyroidism was achieved by a 13 V-J model.

Disease duration was under 3 months in the ophthalmopathy patients, who also had a Clinical Activity Score of at least 3 and a NOSPECS grade of at least 4. The authors obtained PBMCs from 9 to 10 ml of fresh peripheral blood. The germline V gene has CDR1 SGHTA and CDR2 FQGTGA. This CDR3 region has 15 residues. V shed 5 bases, J shed 4 bases, and the junction held 10 bases outside the gene matches. With regard to this clonotype: The antigen is unknown.

Amplified TCR beta CDR3 regions came from RNA transcripts. Researchers ran a first-round RT-PCR on the TCR CDR3 using the HTBI primer set. One entry per CDR3 protein results from TCRdb running MiXCR on the multiplex PCR reads. The data show 700,000 or so distinct CDR3 sequences, more than 12% seen once. The chain combines TRBV7-3 with TRBJ2-5; 7 positions agree with TRBD2. The sequence came from a woman aged 45-60 years with Graves' ophthalmopathy. The sample was blood. The CDR3 nucleotides read TGTGCCAGCAGCCCCGATAGCGGGTCGGGAGAGACCCAGTACTTC. This sequence encodes CASSPDSGSGETQYF.